This passage covers 7 T cell receptor beta chains from one sample sequenced in a study of CD8 T cells in ankylosing spondylitis. TCRdb ran MiXCR on the 5' RACE reads and lists one entry per CDR3 protein. This sample has some 250,000 distinct CDR3 sequences; about 10% occur once, and the top ten carry around 6.5%. Material for sequencing was blood, either unsorted or a sorted T cell fraction (not recorded which). All receptors come from a male donor with ankylosing spondylitis or in good health (not recorded which).

This clonotype was counted ten times or more. V and J are TRBV6-1 and TRBJ2-3; TRBD1 matches at 10 bases. This CDR3 is 15 amino acids long. V trimming: 6 bases; J trimming: 5 bases; junction bases outside the gene matches: 8. Germline V lookup: CDR1 MNHNS, CDR2 SASEGT. The CDR3: CASSPGTGVVDTQYF. CDR3 bases: TGTGCCAGCAGCCCCGGGACAGGGGTCGTAGATACGCAGTATTTT.

This clonotype was recorded at least ten times. The chain carries TRBV20-1 and TRBJ2-1; D might be TRBD2 (6 bases). The CDR3 consists of 14 residues. CDR1 and CDR2 (germline): DFQATT, SNEGSKA (reference sequence). V was shortened by 6 bases and J by 8 bases, with 20 bases between the two germline ends. The CDR3 sequence: CSATGLLQTHEQFF. CDR3 sequence (DNA): TGCAGTGCGACGGGACTCCTTCAGACCCATGAGCAGTTCTTC.

V is TRBV6-4 and J is TRBJ2-1; a possible D gene is TRBD1 (5 bases). The CDR3 covers 13 residues. Trimming removed 3 bases from V and 7 bases from J, with 10 bases in between. Germline lookup yields CDR1 MRHNA and CDR2 SNTAGT. In nucleotides, the CDR3 is TGTGCCAGCAGTGAAGGGGCGTTGAATGAGCAGTTCTTC. It encodes CASSEGALNEQFF.

The table lists this clonotype with a few counts. The genes are TRBV12-3 or TRBV12-4 and TRBJ1-1; D call uncertain. The CDR3 sequence is 14 residues long. V was pared by 6 bases and J by 3 bases, with 14 bases between. The DNA of the CDR3 is TGTGCCAGCAGCGCGGCGGGAAGGTACACTGAAGCTTTCTTT. Translating gives CASSAAGRYTEAFF.

This chain uses TRBV7-9 with TRBJ2-1; tentatively, D is TRBD1 or TRBD2 (5 bases each). The V end lost 3 bases, the J end lost 11 bases, and 11 bases lay between the germline ends. CDR1 is SEHNR, CDR2 FQNEAQ, per germline (reference sequence). The CDR3 runs to 12 residues. CDR3 DNA: TGTGCCAGCAGCTTGGGGCGGGTCCAGCAGTTCTTC. Its protein is CASSLGRVQQFF.

The chain has TRBV2 and TRBJ2-6, with TRBD1 matching 9 bases. CDR1 SNHLY and CDR2 FYNNEI come from the germline V gene. CDR3 length equals 18 residues. Unmatched junction bases numbered 9, after V lost 6 bases and J lost 0 bases. The CDR3 loop reads CASRPETGGTSGANVLTF. As DNA, the CDR3 is TGTGCCAGCAGGCCGGAGACAGGGGGGACCTCTGGGGCCAACGTCCTGACTTTC.

This clonotype was counted a few times. The chain combines TRBV5-1 with TRBJ2-2; 13 bases are a match to TRBD2. The V segment lost 5 bases and the J segment 5 bases; nucleotides outside the gene matches: 6. CDR1 is SGHRS and CDR2 is YFSETQ in the germline V gene. CDR3 length: 16 amino acids. The CDR3 sequence is CASRRTSGSSTGELFF. The CDR3, as DNA: TGCGCCAGCAGGCGGACTAGCGGGAGCTCGACCGGGGAGCTGTTTTTT.